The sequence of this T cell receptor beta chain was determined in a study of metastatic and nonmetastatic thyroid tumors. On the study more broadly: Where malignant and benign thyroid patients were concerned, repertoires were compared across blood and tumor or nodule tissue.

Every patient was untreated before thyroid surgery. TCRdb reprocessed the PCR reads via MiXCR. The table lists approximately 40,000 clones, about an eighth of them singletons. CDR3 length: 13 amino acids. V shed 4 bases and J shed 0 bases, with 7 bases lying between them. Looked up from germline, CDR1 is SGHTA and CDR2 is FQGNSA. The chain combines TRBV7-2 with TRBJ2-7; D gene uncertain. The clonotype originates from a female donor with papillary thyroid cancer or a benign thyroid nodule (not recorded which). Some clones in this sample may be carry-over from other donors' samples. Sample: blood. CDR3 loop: CASSSTRSYEQYF. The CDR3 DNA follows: TGTGCCAGCAGCTCGACTCGCTCCTACGAGCAGTACTTC. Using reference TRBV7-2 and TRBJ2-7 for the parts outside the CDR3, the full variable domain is GAGVSQSPSNKVTEKGKDVELRCDPISGHTALYWYRQSLGQGLEFLIYFQGNSAPDKSGLPSDRFSAERTGGSVSTLTIQRTQQEDSAVYLCASSSTRSYEQYFGPGTRLTVT.